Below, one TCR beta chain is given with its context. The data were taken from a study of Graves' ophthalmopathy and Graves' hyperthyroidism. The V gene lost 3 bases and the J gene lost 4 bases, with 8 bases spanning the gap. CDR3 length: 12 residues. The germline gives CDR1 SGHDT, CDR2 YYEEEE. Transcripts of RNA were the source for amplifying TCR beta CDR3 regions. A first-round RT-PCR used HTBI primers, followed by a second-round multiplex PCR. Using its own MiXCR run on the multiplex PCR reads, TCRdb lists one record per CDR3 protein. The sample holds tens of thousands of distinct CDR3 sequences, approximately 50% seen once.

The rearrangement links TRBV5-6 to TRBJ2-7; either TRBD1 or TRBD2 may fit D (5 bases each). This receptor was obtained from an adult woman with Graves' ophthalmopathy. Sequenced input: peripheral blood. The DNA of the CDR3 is TGTGCCAGCAGCTGGGGGAAATACGAGCAGTACTTC. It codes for CASSWGKYEQYF.